Reported below is one T cell receptor beta chain. Its specificity is not known. The data were obtained in a study of cytomegalovirus exposure and HLA in healthy donors. Study-level information: Falling in the Caucasian-associated ancestry cluster were approximately 84% of some 400 genotyped donors. Study outcomes and limitations: Previously analyzed data showed that most TCR beta V segments were productive at a frequency of about 87% or about 30%.

The PCR was carried out with 60 Vbeta primers and 13 Jbeta primers. TCRdb's copy holds only in-frame clones and misses some; the assay was immunoSEQ multiplex PCR. The sample lists some 130,000 clones; 60% to 80% were seen once. CDR1 is SNHLY and CDR2 is FYNNEI in the germline V gene. Trimming removed 8 bases from V and 2 bases from J, with 7 bases in between. This CDR3 region has 11 residues. The origin of this receptor is a young man in good health and CMV-seronegative. What was sequenced was PBMCs. The chain links TRBV2 to TRBJ2-7; D is ambiguous. CDR3 region: CASAPTYEQYF. Written as DNA, the CDR3 is TGTGCCAGCGCCCCTACCTACGAGCAGTACTTC.